A selection of T cell receptor beta chains follows, all from one sample in a study of beta chain features in type 1 diabetes. Method: immunoSEQ multiplex PCR; TCRdb's copy keeps in-frame clones and lacks some. The profile shows under 450,000 clones, approximately 14% of them singletons. The sample taken for sequencing was naive CD4+ T cells from blood. The receptors were sampled from a man in his thirties or forties in good health. CDR3s include the opening cysteine and the closing phenylalanine or tryptophan. A D gene is named only where the DNA matches it firmly. Only part of the rows carry a size: once, few, many, or a class if the clone is expanded.

>TRBV29-1|.|TRBJ2-7|.
TGCAGCGTTGTGACCGGGGGCCCCTACGAGCAGTACTTC
CSVVTGGPYEQYF
>TRBV7-2|few|TRBJ2-7|.
TGTGCCAGCAGCTTAGTCGGCGGCGAAGTATACGAGCAGTACTTC
CASSLVGGEVYEQYF
>TRBV4-1|few|TRBJ2-7|.
TGCGCCAGCAGCCAAGACCCCCGGTCCCTTCGGTCCGAGCAGTACTTC
CASSQDPRSLRSEQYF
>TRBV7-9|few|TRBJ1-3|.
TGTGCCAGCAGCCTAGGGTCCGGGCAGGGAAACACCATATATTTT
CASSLGSGQGNTIYF
>TRBV10-3|.|TRBJ2-3|.
TGTGCCATCAGTCCGGGACTTCGCACAGATACGCAGTATTTT
CAISPGLRTDTQYF
>TRBV4-3|.|TRBJ1-3|.
TGCGCCAGCAGCCAAGATAGTACTCGTGGAAACACCATATATTTT
CASSQDSTRGNTIYF
>TRBV14|few|TRBJ1-5|.
TGTGCCAGCAGCCAAGCCGGCCTCAATCAGCCCCAGCATTTT
CASSQAGLNQPQHF
>TRBV4-3|.|TRBJ1-5|.
TGCGCCAGCAGCCAAGATCCAGGGTCAGGGGGCAATCAGCCCCAGCATTTT
CASSQDPGSGGNQPQHF
>TRBV7-9|once|TRBJ2-2|TRBD2
TGTGCCAGCAGCAGCGGACTAGCGGGAGGCGTCTCCGGGGAGCTGTTTTTT
CASSSGLAGGVSGELFF
>TRBV29-1|few|TRBJ1-2|.
TGCAGCGTTGGCCATAACTATGGCTACACCTTC
CSVGHNYGYTF